This T cell receptor beta chain was sequenced during a study of blood T cell repertoires in COVID-19. This CDR3 contains 14 residues. The germline gives CDR1 SGHRS, CDR2 YFSETQ. J gave up 13 bases and V 0 bases, and 7 bases lay outside the gene matches. TCRdb's table, derived via immunoSEQ multiplex PCR, lists solely in-frame clones and lacks some. In the table there are 30,000 to 35,000 clones, about 78% of which are singletons. The TCR sequence derives from a woman aged 55-70 years with acute or convalescent COVID-19. The sequencing sample was made of peripheral blood. The chain couples TRBV5-1 to TRBJ2-2; 9 bases match TRBD2. The CDR3 spells CASSLDSAGGPLFF. For the CDR3, the DNA is TGCGCCAGCAGCTTGGATTCTGCGGGGGGGCCGCTGTTTTTT.